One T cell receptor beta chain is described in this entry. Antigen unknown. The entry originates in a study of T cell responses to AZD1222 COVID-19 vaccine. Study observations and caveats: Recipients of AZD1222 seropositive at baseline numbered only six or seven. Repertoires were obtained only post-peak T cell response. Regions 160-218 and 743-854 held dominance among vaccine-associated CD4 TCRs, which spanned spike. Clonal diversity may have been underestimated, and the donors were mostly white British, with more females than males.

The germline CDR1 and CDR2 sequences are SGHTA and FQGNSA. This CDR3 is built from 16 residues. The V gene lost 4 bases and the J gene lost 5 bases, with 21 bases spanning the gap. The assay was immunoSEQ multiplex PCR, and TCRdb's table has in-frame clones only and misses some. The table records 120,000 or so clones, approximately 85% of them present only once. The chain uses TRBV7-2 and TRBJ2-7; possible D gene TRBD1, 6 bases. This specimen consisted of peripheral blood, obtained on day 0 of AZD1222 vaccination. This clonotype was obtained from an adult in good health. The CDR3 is CASSSTGYTPPDEQYF. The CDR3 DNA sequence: TGTGCCAGCAGCTCCACAGGGTATACTCCCCCCGACGAGCAGTACTTC. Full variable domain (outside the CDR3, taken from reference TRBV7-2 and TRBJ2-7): GAGVSQSPSNKVTEKGKDVELRCDPISGHTALYWYRQSLGQGLEFLIYFQGNSAPDKSGLPSDRFSAERTGGSVSTLTIQRTQQEDSAVYLCASSSTGYTPPDEQYFGPGTRLTVT.